Below, 8 T cell receptor beta chains from the same sample are listed, as sequenced in a study of control samples from healthy donors and cancer patients. Generated by immunoSEQ multiplex PCR, the TCRdb table keeps only in-frame clones and is missing some. The sample includes 390,000 or so clones, 75% to 95% of them seen just once. The sample comprised PBMCs. The source is a man in his forties with head and neck cancer.

This clone has just one count. V and J are TRBV9 and TRBJ2-1; D remains unclear. The germline V gene has CDR1 SGDLS and CDR2 YYNGEE. The CDR3 consists of 11 residues. Trimming took off 2 bases at V and 4 bases at J, with 1 base between the two ends. The CDR3 spells CASSVYNEQFF. In DNA, the CDR3 is TGTGCCAGCAGCGTGTACAATGAGCAGTTCTTC.

The V and J genes are TRBV18 and TRBJ2-1; 7 bases fit TRBD1. From germline, CDR1 is KGHSH and CDR2 LQKENI. V was clipped by 4 bases and J by 8 bases; unmatched bases: 8. The CDR3 is 14 residues long. DNA for the CDR3: TGTGCCAGCTCACGAAGACAGGGTATGGATGAGCAGTTCTTC. Its protein is CASSRRQGMDEQFF.

The rearrangement joins TRBV7-2 to TRBJ2-1, with a tentative D call TRBD1 (5 bases). Trimming left V 1 base short and J 10 bases short, with 17 bases between. The germline CDR1 and CDR2 sequences are SGHTA and FQGNSA. This CDR3 is built from 15 residues. Here the CDR3 reads CASSLGGPTAAEQFF. In DNA, the CDR3 is TGTGCCAGCAGCTTAGGGGGCCCCACCGCGGCGGAGCAGTTCTTC.

The CDR3 coding sequence is TGTGCCAGCAGCCCCCTGGGACACCGAAACACCATATATTTT. Translating it yields CASSPLGHRNTIYF. V and J are TRBV9 and TRBJ1-3; a weak D match, TRBD1 (6 bases). The V end was cut by 4 bases, the J end by 5 bases, with 13 bases between. Germline CDR1 is SGDLS and CDR2 is YYNGEE. CDR3 size: 14 residues.

The chain employs TRBV19 and TRBJ2-7; 9 nucleotides line up with TRBD1. V dropped 6 bases and J dropped 5; count of bases not matched to a gene: 5. This CDR3 is built from 13 residues. Germline CDR1 and CDR2: LNHDA and SQIVND (reference sequence). The CDR3 region is CASRDRGQHEQYF. CDR3 nucleotides: TGTGCCAGTAGGGACAGGGGACAGCACGAGCAGTACTTC.

The chain combines TRBV28 with TRBJ1-2; D is undetermined. Germline CDR1 is MDHEN and CDR2 is SYDVKM. The CDR3 length is 13 residues. Trimming left V 7 bases short and J 4 bases short, with 13 bases between. The CDR3 reads CASTSKTPYGYTF. The CDR3 DNA reads as TGTGCCAGCACGTCAAAAACACCCTATGGCTACACCTTC.

The rearrangement uses TRBV28 and TRBJ2-2, with 7 bases lining up with TRBD1. Per germline, CDR1 MDHEN and CDR2 SYDVKM. The CDR3 extends over 15 amino acids. The ends lost 6 bases at V and 0 bases at J; junction bases unmatched: 4. The CDR3 reads CASSGQETNTGELFF. In DNA form, the CDR3 reads TGTGCCAGCAGCGGACAGGAGACGAACACCGGGGAGCTGTTTTTT.

The rearrangement links TRBV28 to TRBJ1-2, with D unresolved. Germline-derived CDR1 and CDR2 are MDHEN and SYDVKM. V was cut by 6 bases and J by 6 bases, with 5 bases left in between. This CDR3 spans 10 amino acids. CDR3 nucleotide sequence: TGTGCCAGCAGGTTGGATGGCTACACCTTC. As protein: CASRLDGYTF.